The clone carrying this T cell receptor (beta chain) was seen only once. Antigen unknown. This sample was taken from a study of OX40 agonist ivuxolimab in advanced cancers. Study at large: The drug used for patients, ivuxolimab, was an agonistic anti-OX40 (CD134) antibody. Study observations and caveats: Clones of CD4+ and CD8+ blood T cells grew by week 6 at doses of 0.1 to 3.0 mg/kg. Nonresponders included some who also had low normalized T-cell clonal expansion.

The method was immunoSEQ multiplex PCR; TCRdb's version includes in-frame clones alone and lacks a portion of them. The sample comprises about 75,000 clones, around 83% of which are singletons, and 17% rests with the top ten. The TCR sequence derives from an adult with an advanced solid tumor such as melanoma, head and neck, liver or kidney cancer. The material was CD4+ or CD8+ T cells sorted from blood, obtained in a trial of the OX40 agonist ivuxolimab.

CDR3 protein: CASSAAGGPQEQFF. The CDR3 DNA reads as TGTGCCAGCAGTGCAGCGGGAGGGCCCCAGGAGCAGTTCTTC. The chain joins TRBV6-4 to TRBJ2-1; 10 positions agree with TRBD2. This CDR3 has 14 amino acids. The trim removed 4 bases at V and 10 bases at J, leaving 7 bases unmatched. In germline, CDR1 is MRHNA, CDR2 SNTAGT.